This TCR beta chain was recovered during a study of blood T cell repertoires in COVID-19. Trimming pared 6 bases from V and 3 bases from J, leaving 13 bases between. The CDR3 has 14 residues. Germline lookup yields CDR1 SGHDT and CDR2 YYEEEE. The method was immunoSEQ multiplex PCR; TCRdb's version includes in-frame clones alone and lacks a portion of them. The table lists more than 250,000 clones, more than 70% of them singletons, with 5% to 7% in the top ten. The chain has TRBV5-6 and TRBJ1-5; no firm D call. The receptor was isolated from a man younger than 30 who had recovered from COVID-19. The sample consisted of peripheral blood. The DNA of the CDR3 is TGTGCCAGCACTTTAGGACTAGACAATCAGCCCCAGCATTTT. It encodes CASTLGLDNQPQHF.